The rows below give T cell receptor beta chains drawn from one sample of a study of blood T cells in healthy people across ages. TCRdb ran MiXCR on the 5' RACE reads and lists one entry per CDR3 protein. The data contain about 780,000 distinct CDR3 sequences, 46% of them singletons. Sequencing was carried out using blood. The source is an elderly man in good health. Each CDR3 is given without its conserved first and last residue. Clone size is not always given. Where it is, it says once, few, many or a class for expanded clones.

V: TRBV30; J: TRBJ2-1; length: 14; size: -; CDR3: AWNPGRDNSYNEQF
V: TRBV7-2; J: TRBJ2-7; length: 11; size: many; CDR3: ASSRAGGYEQY
V: TRBV12-3/TRBV12-4; J: TRBJ1-2; length: 12; size: -; CDR3: ASWLEGASYGYT
V: TRBV7-3; J: TRBJ2-1; length: 14; size: -; CDR3: ASSVTGTGVGNEQF
V: TRBV20-1; J: TRBJ2-1; length: 12; size: few; CDR3: SARNPSSYNEQF
V: TRBV12-3/TRBV12-4; J: TRBJ2-1; length: 14; size: once; CDR3: ASSTGLAGVVNEQF
V: TRBV29-1; J: TRBJ2-3; length: 12; size: -; CDR3: SVELDRSTDTQY
V: TRBV3-1; J: TRBJ2-7; length: 12; size: -; CDR3: TSSRSSSSYEQY
V: TRBV20-1; J: TRBJ2-7; length: 10; size: -; CDR3: SARASRETRY
V: TRBV5-1; J: TRBJ2-1; length: 15; size: -; CDR3: ASSLIPGIPSYNEQF
V: TRBV12-3/TRBV12-4; J: TRBJ2-7; length: 12; size: -; CDR3: ATSSGTEFYEQY
V: TRBV27; J: TRBJ2-3; length: 11; size: -; CDR3: ASKGSPTDTQY
V: TRBV11-1; J: TRBJ2-7; length: 12; size: -; CDR3: ASSLGHGTYEQY
V: TRBV29-1; J: TRBJ1-1; length: 10; size: once; CDR3: SVFRGQAEAF
V: TRBV24-1; J: TRBJ2-1; length: 14; size: -; CDR3: ATSDLITDHHNEQF
V: TRBV18; J: TRBJ2-7; length: 13; size: few; CDR3: ASSPRASVHYEQY
V: TRBV3-1; J: TRBJ2-1; length: 12; size: -; CDR3: ASKLAGAPRDTF
V: TRBV10-3; J: TRBJ1-1; length: 12; size: once; CDR3: AISASRGGSEAF
V: TRBV10-3; J: TRBJ1-1; length: 13; size: -; CDR3: AISESNRGRAEAF
V: TRBV11-3; J: TRBJ2-2; length: 10; size: -; CDR3: GVGRDTGELF
V: TRBV12-3/TRBV12-4; J: TRBJ2-5; length: 11; size: -; CDR3: ASKRSGMETQY
V: TRBV20-1; J: TRBJ2-5; length: 11; size: -; CDR3: SAPGTSMETQY
V: TRBV4-1; J: TRBJ2-7; length: 14; size: -; CDR3: ASSQQPSGGTYEQY
V: TRBV20-1; J: TRBJ2-3; length: 11; size: -; CDR3: SARDPAGGTQY
V: TRBV20-1; J: TRBJ2-5; length: 16; size: few; CDR3: SANGRGGKREGGETQY
V: TRBV29-1; J: TRBJ2-5; length: 14; size: many; CDR3: SVEGTGGHVWETQY
V: TRBV24-1; J: TRBJ2-1; length: 13; size: few; CDR3: ATSAPAGPYNEQF
V: TRBV7-2; J: TRBJ1-6; length: 14; size: few; CDR3: ASSLYTGDVNSPLH
V: TRBV14; J: TRBJ2-1; length: 11; size: -; CDR3: ASSKGRRNEQF
V: TRBV24-1; J: TRBJ2-3; length: 13; size: few; CDR3: ATSGASGRTDTQY
V: TRBV9; J: TRBJ2-1; length: 11; size: few; CDR3: ASSSQVYNEQF
V: TRBV30; J: TRBJ2-5; length: 15; size: -; CDR3: AWSSGLAGMVEETQY
V: TRBV2; J: TRBJ1-4; length: 15; size: -; CDR3: ANSDRPPGGAGEKLF
V: TRBV9; J: TRBJ2-3; length: 15; size: -; CDR3: ASSVGHAGGRPDTQY
V: TRBV12-3/TRBV12-4; J: TRBJ2-5; length: 13; size: -; CDR3: ASRGLRGNLETQY
V: TRBV7-3; J: TRBJ2-5; length: 14; size: -; CDR3: ASSLTGRRGGETQY
V: TRBV15; J: TRBJ2-7; length: 17; size: many; CDR3: ATSRDLRSRTGANYEQY